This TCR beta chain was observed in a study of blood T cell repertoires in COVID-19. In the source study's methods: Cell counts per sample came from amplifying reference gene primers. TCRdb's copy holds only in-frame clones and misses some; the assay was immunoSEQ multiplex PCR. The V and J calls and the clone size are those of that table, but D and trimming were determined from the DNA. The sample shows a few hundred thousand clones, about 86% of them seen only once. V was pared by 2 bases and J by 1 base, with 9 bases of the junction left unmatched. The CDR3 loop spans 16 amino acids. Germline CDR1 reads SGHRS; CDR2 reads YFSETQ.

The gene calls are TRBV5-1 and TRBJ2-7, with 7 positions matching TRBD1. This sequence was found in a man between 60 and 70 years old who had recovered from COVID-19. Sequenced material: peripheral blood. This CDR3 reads CASSLTGTAQSYEQYF. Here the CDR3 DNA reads TGCGCCAGCAGCTTAACCGGGACAGCACAATCCTACGAGCAGTACTTC.